The sequence of this T cell receptor (beta chain) was determined in a study of T-cell reconstitution after alpha-beta-depleted transplantation in children. The library targeted TCRbeta and was prepared with unique molecular identifiers. TCRdb called the PCR reads again in MiXCR, with one record for every CDR3 protein. There are a few hundred thousand distinct CDR3 sequences in the sample; under 15% occur only once, and about 2.2% lies in the top ten. Germline lookup yields CDR1 GTSNPN and CDR2 SVGIG (reference sequence). J lost 6 bases, V lost 7 bases, and 10 bases had no gene match. This CDR3 is 15 amino acids long.

This sequence originates from a male patient younger than 18 who had a stem cell transplant for acute myeloid leukemia, so the T cells may come from the graft donor. Sequencing was performed on PBMCs, mostly from graft donor cells, taken 360 days after TCRalphabeta/CD19-depleted stem cell transplant. The V and J genes are TRBV30 and TRBJ2-2; 11 nucleotides agree with TRBD1. In nucleotides, the CDR3 is TGTGCCTCAAGGGCTGGGACAGGGGGTTCCGGGGAGCTGTTTTTT. The encoded protein is CASRAGTGGSGELFF.